These T cell receptor beta chains were read from a single sample in a study of T cell changes during pregnancy in multiple sclerosis. Clones were read by immunoSEQ multiplex PCR, and TCRdb kept only the in-frame ones, dropping some. The sample has 75,000 to 95,000 clones, about 92% seen once; the top ten hold over 1.5%. The source material was peripheral blood, sampled in the first trimester of pregnancy. These receptors originate from a female donor with multiple sclerosis, enrolled in a pregnancy study. Each CDR3 is given with its conserved first and last residue. The D gene is left open where the match is weak. Expanded clones get a size class; other rows say once, few or many, or leave the size out.

abundance,d_gene,j_gene,v_gene,CDR3aa,CDR3nt
-,TRBD1,TRBJ1-5,TRBV27,CASRPPTGGGGVGQPQHF,TGTGCCAGCAGGCCACCGACAGGGGGCGGAGGGGTCGGTCAGCCCCAGCATTTT
-,TRBD2,TRBJ2-7,TRBV5-4,CASSLDKIAGGPVGAEQYF,TGTGCCAGCAGCTTGGACAAAATAGCGGGAGGGCCGGTGGGGGCCGAGCAGTACTTC
once,-,TRBJ2-4,TRBV27,CASSIRGAKNIQYF,TGTGCCAGCAGTATCAGGGGAGCCAAAAACATTCAGTACTTC
-,-,TRBJ2-5,TRBV4-1,CASSLAVQETQYF,TGCGCCAGCAGCCTAGCGGTTCAAGAGACCCAGTACTTC
-,TRBD1,TRBJ2-5,TRBV28,CASSNPQGAGETQYF,TGTGCCAGCAGTAATCCACAGGGGGCGGGAGAGACCCAGTACTTC
once,TRBD1,TRBJ2-2,TRBV5-1,CASSPLPGQGAPGELFF,TGCGCCAGCAGCCCTCTCCCGGGACAGGGGGCCCCCGGGGAGCTGTTTTTT
-,TRBD2,TRBJ2-7,TRBV18,CASSPTGGGGYEQYF,TGTGCCAGCTCACCGACGGGGGGGGGAGGCTACGAGCAGTACTTC
once,TRBD2,TRBJ2-7,TRBV7-3,CASSLGASGEQYF,TGTGCCAGCAGCTTAGGGGCTAGCGGCGAGCAGTACTTC
-,-,TRBJ2-1,TRBV7-2,CASSPRRGSFF,TGTGCCAGCAGCCCTCGTCGGGGATCGTTCTTC
-,TRBD2,TRBJ2-3,TRBV4-3,CASSHAFLGTSGSTDTQYF,TGCGCCAGCAGCCACGCCTTCCTCGGGACTAGCGGTAGCACAGATACGCAGTATTTT
-,TRBD2,TRBJ2-4,TRBV4-3,CASSQESLAGAKNIQYF,TGCGCCAGCAGCCAAGAGTCCTTAGCGGGGGCTAAAAACATTCAGTACTTC
once,TRBD1,TRBJ2-7,TRBV19,CASSNMGQDGEQYF,TGTGCCAGTAGTAATATGGGACAGGATGGCGAGCAGTACTTC
-,-,TRBJ2-4,TRBV9,CASSPGGNIQYF,TGTGCCAGCAGCCCTGGGGGGAACATTCAGTACTTC
-,-,TRBJ2-1,TRBV11-2,CASSLGSSANEQFF,TGTGCCAGCAGCTTAGGGTCCAGCGCCAATGAGCAGTTCTTC
-,-,TRBJ1-1,TRBV9,CASSVGSGLNTEAFF,TGTGCCAGCAGCGTAGGGTCGGGGTTGAACACTGAAGCTTTCTTT
-,-,TRBJ1-4,TRBV5-6,CASSAGLFNEKLFF,TGTGCCAGCAGCGCGGGACTATTTAATGAAAAACTGTTTTTT
-,TRBD1,TRBJ2-5,TRBV7-9,CASSLGGQIKETQYF,TGTGCCAGCAGCTTAGGGGGACAGATTAAAGAGACCCAGTACTTC
-,-,TRBJ2-1,TRBV6-4,CASRQGRGNEQFF,TGTGCCAGCAGACAGGGTAGAGGCAATGAGCAGTTCTTC
few,TRBD2,TRBJ2-1,TRBV7-9,CASASGANDEQFF,TGTGCCAGCGCCAGCGGGGCTAATGATGAGCAGTTCTTC
-,-,TRBJ2-3,TRBV9,CASSVGGGGPDTQYF,TGTGCCAGCAGCGTTGGAGGGGGGGGGCCAGATACGCAGTATTTT
-,-,TRBJ1-2,TRBV12-5,CASGFSGDSGYTF,TGTGCTAGTGGTTTCAGCGGGGATTCGGGCTACACCTTC
-,TRBD1,TRBJ1-2,TRBV15,CATSSRGQGIIGYTF,TGTGCCACCAGCTCTCGAGGACAGGGTATTATCGGCTACACCTTC
-,-,TRBJ2-3,TRBV4-1,CASSPLLTGDTQYF,TGCGCCAGCAGCCCGTTACTAACCGGAGATACGCAGTATTTT
once,-,TRBJ1-2,TRBV7-9,CASSNGAGSGYTF,TGTGCCAGCAGCAATGGGGCAGGCTCCGGCTACACCTTC
-,-,TRBJ1-5,TRBV30,CAWSGGGVQPQHF,TGTGCCTGGAGTGGGGGGGGCGTGCAGCCCCAGCATTTT
few,TRBD1,TRBJ1-4,TRBV18,CASSTGQGKREKLFF,TGTGCCAGCTCTACGGGACAGGGGAAACGTGAAAAACTGTTTTTT
-,-,TRBJ2-7,TRBV7-2,CASSSQGYEQYF,TGTGCCAGCAGCTCTCAGGGATACGAGCAGTACTTC